This TCR delta chain emerged from a study of Vδ1+ human thymocytes. Study-wide findings and caveats: Bulk repertoire data may be misinterpreted because of unexpected Vdelta2 sequences. Thymic delta-chain repertoires held around 20% Vdelta2 sequences and few Vdelta3, despite high sort purity. Highly polyclonal TRG and TRD repertoires with Gaussian CDR3 length distributions appeared in thymus.

Of note for this clone: No antigen is known for it.

Trimming pared 0 bases from V and 0 bases from J, leaving 32 bases between. The CDR3 runs to 23 residues. Germline CDR1 is TSWWSYY and CDR2 is QGS. Thymocytes were sorted as CD3+ TCRVdelta1+ TCRVdelta2- after alphabeta T cell depletion. Extracted RNA was reverse transcribed into cDNA. Pooled V-gene forward primers with one constant-region reverse primer generated the CDR3 amplicons by multiplex PCR. TCRdb reanalysed the multiplex PCR reads with CATT. The repertoire consists of about 58,000 delta-chain clones, with about 15% occurring once and the leading ten covering about 0.35%. The chain couples TRDV1 to TRDJ1; maybe TRDD3 (6 bases). The sequenced material came from Vdelta1+ gamma-delta thymocytes from the thymus. Subset meaning: FACS-sorted CD3+ TCRalphabeta- TCRVdelta1+ TCRVdelta2- thymocytes. The clonotype was recovered from a girl under three years old who had congenital heart surgery. The CDR3: CALGELGIRLLGGGRSYTDKLIF. The DNA for the CDR3 is TGTGCTCTTGGGGAACTAGGCATACGACTACTGGGAGGTGGGCGGTCGTACACCGATAAACTCATCTTT.